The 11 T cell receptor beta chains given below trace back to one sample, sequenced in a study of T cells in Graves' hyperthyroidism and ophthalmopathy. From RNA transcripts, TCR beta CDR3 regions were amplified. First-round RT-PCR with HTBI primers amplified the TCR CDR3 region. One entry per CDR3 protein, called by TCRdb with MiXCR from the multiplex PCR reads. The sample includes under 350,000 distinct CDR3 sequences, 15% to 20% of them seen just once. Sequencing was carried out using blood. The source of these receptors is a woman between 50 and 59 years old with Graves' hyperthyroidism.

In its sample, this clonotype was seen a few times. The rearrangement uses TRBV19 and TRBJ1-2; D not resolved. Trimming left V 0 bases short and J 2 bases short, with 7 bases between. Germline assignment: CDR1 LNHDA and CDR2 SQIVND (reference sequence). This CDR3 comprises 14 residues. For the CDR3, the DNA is TGTGCCAGTAGTATAGAGGAGCCCAACTATGGCTACACCTTC. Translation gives CASSIEEPNYGYTF.

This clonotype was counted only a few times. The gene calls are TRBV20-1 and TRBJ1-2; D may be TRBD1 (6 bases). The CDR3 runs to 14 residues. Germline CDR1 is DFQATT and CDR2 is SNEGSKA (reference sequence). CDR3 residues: CSADPGEHNYGYTF. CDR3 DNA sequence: TGCAGCGCAGACCCAGGGGAACATAACTATGGCTACACCTTC.

The CDR3 DNA sequence: TGTGCCTGGAGCCCACTGCGGGGAAACTATGGCTACACCTTC. Its translation: CAWSPLRGNYGYTF. The chain has TRBV30 and TRBJ1-2; no clear D. Germline assignment: CDR1 GTSNPN and CDR2 SVGIG (reference sequence). The length of the CDR3 is 14 residues. V gave up 3 bases and J gave up 2 bases, with 13 bases separating them. The full variable domain, its missing parts supplied by reference TRBV30 and TRBJ1-2, is SQTIHQWPATLVQPVGSPLSLECTVEGTSNPNLYWYRQAAGRGLQLLFYSVGIGQISSEVPQNLSASRPQDRQFILSSKKLLLSDSGFYLCAWSPLRGNYGYTFGSGTRLTVV.

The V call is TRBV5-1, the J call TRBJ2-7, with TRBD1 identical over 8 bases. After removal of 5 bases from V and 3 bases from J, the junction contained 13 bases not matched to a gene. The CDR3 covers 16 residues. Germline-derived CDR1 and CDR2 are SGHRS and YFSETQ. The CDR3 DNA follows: TGCGCCAGCAGTACGGCAGGGGGCGCGGGGATCTACGAGCAGTACTTC. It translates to CASSTAGGAGIYEQYF.

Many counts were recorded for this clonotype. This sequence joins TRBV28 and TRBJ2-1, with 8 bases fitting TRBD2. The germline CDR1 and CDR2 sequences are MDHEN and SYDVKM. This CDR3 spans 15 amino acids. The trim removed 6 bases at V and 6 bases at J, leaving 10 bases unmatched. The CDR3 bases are TGTGCCAGCAGAGGGTCGACGGGAGGGGGCAATGAGCAGTTCTTC. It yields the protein CASRGSTGGGNEQFF.

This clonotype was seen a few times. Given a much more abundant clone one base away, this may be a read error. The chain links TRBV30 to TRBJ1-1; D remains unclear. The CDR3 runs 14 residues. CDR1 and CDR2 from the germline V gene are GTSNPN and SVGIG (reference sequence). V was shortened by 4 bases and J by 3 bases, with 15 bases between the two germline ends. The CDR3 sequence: CAWIQSAMYTEAFF. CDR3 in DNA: TGTGCCTGGATTCAGTCTGCTATGTACACTGAAGCTTTCTTT.

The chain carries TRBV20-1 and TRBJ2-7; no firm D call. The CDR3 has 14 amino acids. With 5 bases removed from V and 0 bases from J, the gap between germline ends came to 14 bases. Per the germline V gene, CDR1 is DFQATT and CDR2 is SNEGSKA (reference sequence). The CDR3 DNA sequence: TGCAGTGCTGGACGCACTGGGGTCTCCTACGAGCAGTACTTC. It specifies CSAGRTGVSYEQYF.

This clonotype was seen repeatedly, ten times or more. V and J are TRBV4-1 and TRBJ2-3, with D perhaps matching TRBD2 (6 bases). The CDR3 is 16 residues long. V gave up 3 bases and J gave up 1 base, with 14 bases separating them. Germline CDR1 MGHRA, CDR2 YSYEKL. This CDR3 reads CASSQMGREGTDTQYF. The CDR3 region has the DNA TGCGCCAGCAGCCAGATGGGCAGGGAGGGCACAGATACGCAGTATTTT.

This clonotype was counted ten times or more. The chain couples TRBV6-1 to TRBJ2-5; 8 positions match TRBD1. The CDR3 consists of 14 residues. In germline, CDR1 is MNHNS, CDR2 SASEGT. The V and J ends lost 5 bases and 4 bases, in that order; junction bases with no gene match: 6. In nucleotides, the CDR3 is TGTGCCAGCAGTAAGACAGGGGACTTAGAGACCCAGTACTTC. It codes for CASSKTGDLETQYF.

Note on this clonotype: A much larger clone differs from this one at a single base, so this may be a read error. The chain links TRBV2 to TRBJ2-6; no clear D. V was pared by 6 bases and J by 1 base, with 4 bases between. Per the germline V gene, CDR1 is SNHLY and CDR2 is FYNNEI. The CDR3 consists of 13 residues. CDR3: CASRASGANVLTF. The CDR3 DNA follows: TGTGCCAGCAGGGCTTCTGGGGCCAACGTCCTGACTTTC.

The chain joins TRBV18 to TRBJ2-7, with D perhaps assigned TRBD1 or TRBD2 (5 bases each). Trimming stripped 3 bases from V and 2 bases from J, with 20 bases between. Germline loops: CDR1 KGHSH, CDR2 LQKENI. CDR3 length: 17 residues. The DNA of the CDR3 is TGTGCCAGCTCACCGAGGGTTTTGGGGCCGGAGGCCTACGAGCAGTACGTC. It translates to CASSPRVLGPEAYEQYV.